This TCR beta chain derives from a study of blood T cell repertoires in COVID-19. The overall study: Spain, Italy and the United States supplied samples that represented acute and convalescent COVID-19. In each case, the material was cDNA or gDNA derived from T cells, B-cell-depleted T cells, or PBMCs.

Original data processing: Cell counts per sample came from amplifying reference gene primers. Profiled with immunoSEQ multiplex PCR; TCRdb holds only in-frame clones, not every one. The V and J calls and clone size are taken from that table; D and trimming were inferred from the DNA. The table shows approximately 60,000 clones, with 80% to 90% occurring only once. This clone was detected only once. The clonotype originates from a man aged 45-60 years with active COVID-19. Sequencing was carried out using peripheral blood.

The CDR3 reads CSVGLGEQFF. The CDR3 DNA follows: TGCAGCGTTGGACTAGGGGAGCAGTTCTTC. The V gene is TRBV29-1, the J gene TRBJ2-1, with TRBD2 as a possible D gene (6 bases). Trimming took 4 bases from V and 10 from J, leaving 8 bases between them. The germline CDR1 and CDR2 sequences are SQVTM and ANQGSEA. This CDR3 contains 10 residues.